The 10 T cell receptor beta chains below come from one sample, sequenced in a study of beta chain features in type 1 diabetes. What these receptors recognize is not known. Study results and limitations: A moderate, significant TCRB CDR3 shortening appeared in type 1 diabetes across four CD4+ subsets.

Reverse transcribing all isolated RNA meant expressed TCRB transcripts were sequenced. Clones were sequenced by immunoSEQ multiplex PCR, and TCRdb holds only the in-frame ones, with some missing. The table includes about 300,000 clones, about 14% detected once. The material sequenced was naive CD4+ T cells from blood. The source of these receptors is a young woman with type 1 diabetes.

The V gene is TRBV14, the J gene TRBJ2-5; D perhaps matches TRBD1 (5 bases). In germline, CDR1 is SGHDN, CDR2 FVKESK. CDR3 length equals 15 residues. V was cut by 5 bases and J by 2 bases, with 15 bases left in between. The CDR3 here is CASSYRQNQQETQYF. Written as DNA, the CDR3 is TGTGCCAGCAGCTACCGACAGAATCAACAAGAGACCCAGTACTTC. The entire variable domain, with the rest obtained from reference TRBV14 and TRBJ2-5, is as follows: EAGVTQFPSHSVIEKGQTVTLRCDPISGHDNLYWYRRVMGKEIKFLLHFVKESKQDESGMPNNRFLAERTGGTYSTLKVQPAELEDSGVYFCASSYRQNQQETQYFGPGTRLLVL.

This clone has just a few counts. V and J are TRBV9 and TRBJ1-1; D may be TRBD1 (5 bases). CDR3 size: 15 residues. CDR1 and CDR2 (germline): SGDLS, YYNGEE. Trimming took 4 bases from V and 4 from J, leaving 17 bases between them. The chain's CDR3 is CASSPRGAGPTEAFF. In DNA form, the CDR3 reads TGTGCCAGCAGCCCGCGCGGGGCGGGCCCCACTGAAGCTTTCTTT.

The V call is TRBV4-2, the J call TRBJ1-5; D possibly corresponds to TRBD1 (6 bases). Between the trimmed V and J ends, which lost 1 base and 4 bases, there was a span of 20 bases. CDR3 length equals 18 residues. Germline V CDR1 and CDR2: LGHNA, YNFKEQ. The CDR3 bases are TGTGCCAGCAGCCAAGCTTCAAGGGGGACACAAAGAAATCAGCCCCAGCATTTT. It codes for CASSQASRGTQRNQPQHF.

J is TRBJ2-1 and V is TRBV6-5; 8 bases line up with TRBD1. Germline V CDR1 and CDR2: MNHEY, SVGAGI. The V gene end was trimmed by 7 bases and the J gene end by 4 bases; junction bases not matched to a gene: 6. There are 14 residues in the CDR3. The CDR3 DNA sequence: TGTGCCAGCAACCGACAGGGGAGGTACAATGAGCAGTTCTTC. This codes for CASNRQGRYNEQFF.

This clone was detected only a few times. CDR3 DNA: TGTGCCAGCAGTTCCTTAGCGGCGGGTTTCGGGACCCAGTACTTC. Its translation is CASSSLAAGFGTQYF. The chain uses TRBV28 and TRBJ2-5, with D tentatively TRBD2 (6 bases). The CDR3 extends over 15 amino acids. Per the germline V gene, CDR1 is MDHEN and CDR2 is SYDVKM. Between the trimmed V and J ends, which lost 4 bases and 7 bases, there was a span of 19 bases.

Notes on this clone: This sample also contains other DNA sequences that code for the same CDR3. The V and J genes are TRBV15 and TRBJ2-7, with 10 bases aligning to TRBD2. The J segment lost 0 bases and the V segment lost 8 bases, leaving 1 base of the junction unmatched. Germline V lookup: CDR1 LNHNV, CDR2 YYDKDF (reference sequence). The CDR3 is 13 residues long. For the CDR3, the DNA is TGTGCCACCCGGACTAGCGGCTCCTACGAGCAGTACTTC. As protein: CATRTSGSYEQYF. Based on the CDR3 plus reference TRBV15 and TRBJ2-7, the full variable domain is DAMVIQNPRYQVTQFGKPVTLSCSQTLNHNVMYWYQQKSSQAPKLLFHYYDKDFNNEADTPDNFQSRRPNTSFCFLDIRSPGLGDTAMYLCATRTSGSYEQYFGPGTRLTVT.

This clone was counted a few times. The rearrangement joins TRBV7-6 to TRBJ2-1, with 7 nucleotides matching TRBD2. Trimming at V came to 5 bases and at J to 4 bases, leaving 11 bases not matched to a gene. The CDR3 consists of 16 residues. Germline CDR1 and CDR2: SGHVS and FNYEAQ. CDR3 in DNA: TGTGCCAGCAGCCAGACCGGGACTAAACCTTACAATGAGCAGTTCTTC. Translating gives CASSQTGTKPYNEQFF.

This clone came up once. This chain connects TRBV28 to TRBJ2-2, with a possible D match to TRBD1 (5 bases). V lost 6 bases to trimming and J lost 1 base, with 12 bases between them. The CDR3 sequence is 15 residues long. From germline, CDR1 is MDHEN and CDR2 SYDVKM. For the CDR3, the DNA is TGTGCCAGCAGATCCCAGGGCGTGAACACCGGGGAGCTGTTTTTT. Protein: CASRSQGVNTGELFF.

The V gene is TRBV30, the J gene TRBJ2-6; D call uncertain. V lost 3 bases to trimming and J lost 0 bases, with 6 bases between them. The CDR3 is made up of 14 amino acids. Germline CDR1 reads GTSNPN; CDR2 reads SVGIG (reference sequence). The CDR3 reads CAWSPLSGANVLTF. CDR3 in DNA: TGTGCCTGGAGCCCCCTCTCTGGGGCCAACGTCCTGACTTTC. The whole variable domain, remainder taken from reference TRBV30 and TRBJ2-6, is SQTIHQWPATLVQPVGSPLSLECTVEGTSNPNLYWYRQAAGRGLQLLFYSVGIGQISSEVPQNLSASRPQDRQFILSSKKLLLSDSGFYLCAWSPLSGANVLTFGAGSRLTVL.

This clone occurred a few times. The gene calls are TRBV7-3 and TRBJ2-2; the match to TRBD1 covers 7 bases. The CDR3 has 16 amino acids. Germline trimming cut 5 bases from V and 0 bases from J; bases unmatched to any gene: 6. CDR1 and CDR2 (germline): SGHTA, FQGTGA. The chain's CDR3 is CASSPRGTANTGELFF. Written as DNA, the CDR3 is TGTGCCAGCAGCCCGCGAGGGACAGCGAACACCGGGGAGCTGTTTTTT.